The TCR beta chain described here comes from a study of breast tumors, draining lymph nodes, adjacent tissues. Study results and limitations: Tumor T cell lymph node origin was a supported hypothesis, not proven. Most tumor T cells seemingly derive from lymph node, then expand in tumor. Tumors had less TCR diversity than lymph nodes, more than nontumor tissue. Luminal-like breast cancer showed significantly higher tumor–nontumor repertoire similarity than basal-like.

The lymph nodes were axillary draining lymph nodes from breast cancer patients. Comment on this clonotype: Its target is unknown.

The junction had 5 bases not matched to a gene; V was cut back by 2 bases and J by 4 bases. The CDR3 contains 15 residues. Germline assignment: CDR1 MNHEY and CDR2 SVGAGI. TCRdb redid the calling of the multiplex PCR reads with MiXCR, one entry per CDR3 protein. The table lists 100,000 to 150,000 distinct CDR3 sequences, just under 20% of them singletons. V is TRBV6-5 and J is TRBJ2-7, with TRBD2 identical over 10 bases. The sequencing input was axillary lymph node tissue. The clonotype originates from a female donor with breast cancer. Some clones in this sample may be carry-over from other donors' samples. The CDR3 DNA sequence: TGTGCCAGCAGTTACAGGAGCGGGGGGGTGTACGAGCAGTACTTC. Its translation is CASSYRSGGVYEQYF.